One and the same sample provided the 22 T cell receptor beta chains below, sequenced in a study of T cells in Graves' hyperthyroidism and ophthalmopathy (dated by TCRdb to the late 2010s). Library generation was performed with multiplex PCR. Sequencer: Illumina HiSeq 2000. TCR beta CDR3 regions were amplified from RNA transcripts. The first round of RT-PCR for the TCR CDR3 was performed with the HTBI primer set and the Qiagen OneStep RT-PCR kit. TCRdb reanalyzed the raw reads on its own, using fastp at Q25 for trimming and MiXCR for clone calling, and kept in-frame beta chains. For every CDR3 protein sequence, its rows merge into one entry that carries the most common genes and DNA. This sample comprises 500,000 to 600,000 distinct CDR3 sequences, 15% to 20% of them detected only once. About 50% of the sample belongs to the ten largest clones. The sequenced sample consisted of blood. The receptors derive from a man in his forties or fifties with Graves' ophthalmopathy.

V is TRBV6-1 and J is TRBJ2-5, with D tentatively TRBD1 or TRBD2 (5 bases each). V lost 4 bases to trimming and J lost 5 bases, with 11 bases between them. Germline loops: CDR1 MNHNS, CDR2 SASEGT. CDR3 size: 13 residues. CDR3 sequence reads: CASSGGWRETQYF. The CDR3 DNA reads TGTGCCAGCAGTGGGGGGTGGCGCGAGACCCAGTACTTC.

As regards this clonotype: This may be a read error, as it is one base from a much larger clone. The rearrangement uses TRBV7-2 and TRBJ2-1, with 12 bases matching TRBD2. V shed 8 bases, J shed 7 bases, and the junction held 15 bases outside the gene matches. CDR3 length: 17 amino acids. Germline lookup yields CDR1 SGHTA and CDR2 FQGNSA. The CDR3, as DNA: TGTGCCAGCGGCAATAATCCCGGACTAGCGGGACAGAATGAGCAGTTCTTC. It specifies CASGNNPGLAGQNEQFF.

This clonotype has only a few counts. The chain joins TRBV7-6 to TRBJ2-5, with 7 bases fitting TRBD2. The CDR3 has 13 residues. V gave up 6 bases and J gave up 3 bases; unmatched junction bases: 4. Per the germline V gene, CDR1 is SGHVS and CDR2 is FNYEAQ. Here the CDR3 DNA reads TGTGCCAGCAGACGTGGGAGGGAAGAGACCCAGTACTTC. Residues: CASRRGREETQYF.

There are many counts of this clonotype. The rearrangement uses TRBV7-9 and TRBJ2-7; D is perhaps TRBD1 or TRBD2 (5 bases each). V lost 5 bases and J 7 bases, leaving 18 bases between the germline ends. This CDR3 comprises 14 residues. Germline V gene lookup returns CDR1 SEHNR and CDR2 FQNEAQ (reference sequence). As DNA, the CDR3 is TGTGCCAGCAGCCGCCCCGGGACGGTGAATGAGCAGTACTTC. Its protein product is CASSRPGTVNEQYF.

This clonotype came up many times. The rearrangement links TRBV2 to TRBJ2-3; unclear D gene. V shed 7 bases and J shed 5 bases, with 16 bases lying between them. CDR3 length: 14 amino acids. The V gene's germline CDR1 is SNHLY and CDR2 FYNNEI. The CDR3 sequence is CASNRRVMGDTQYF. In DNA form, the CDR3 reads TGTGCCAGCAACAGAAGAGTGATGGGAGATACGCAGTATTTT.

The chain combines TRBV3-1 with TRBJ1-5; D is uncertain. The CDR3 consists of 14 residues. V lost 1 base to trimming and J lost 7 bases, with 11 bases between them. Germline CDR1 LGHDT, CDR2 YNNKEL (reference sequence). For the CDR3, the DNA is TGTGCCAGCAGCCAAGGGGGTCTCAGACAGCCCCAGCATTTT. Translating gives CASSQGGLRQPQHF.

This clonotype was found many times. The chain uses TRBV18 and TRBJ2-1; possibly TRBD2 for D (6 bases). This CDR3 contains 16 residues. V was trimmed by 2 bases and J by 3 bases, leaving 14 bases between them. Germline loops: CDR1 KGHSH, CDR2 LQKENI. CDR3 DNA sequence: TGTGCCAGCTCACCAACGGAGGGAAAAAGCTACAATGAGCAGTTCTTC. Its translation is CASSPTEGKSYNEQFF.

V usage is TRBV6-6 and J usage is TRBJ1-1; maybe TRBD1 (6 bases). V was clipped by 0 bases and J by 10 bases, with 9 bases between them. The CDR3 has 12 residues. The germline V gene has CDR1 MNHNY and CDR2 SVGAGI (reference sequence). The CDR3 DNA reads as TGTGCCAGCAGTTACTCGACAGGAGCAGCTTTCTTT. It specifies CASSYSTGAAFF.

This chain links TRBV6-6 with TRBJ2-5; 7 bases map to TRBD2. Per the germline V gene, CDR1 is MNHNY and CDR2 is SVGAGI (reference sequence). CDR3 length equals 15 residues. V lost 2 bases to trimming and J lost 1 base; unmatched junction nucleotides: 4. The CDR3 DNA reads TGTGCCAGCAGTTACCCAGCGGGACGCCAAGAGACCCAGTACTTC. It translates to CASSYPAGRQETQYF.

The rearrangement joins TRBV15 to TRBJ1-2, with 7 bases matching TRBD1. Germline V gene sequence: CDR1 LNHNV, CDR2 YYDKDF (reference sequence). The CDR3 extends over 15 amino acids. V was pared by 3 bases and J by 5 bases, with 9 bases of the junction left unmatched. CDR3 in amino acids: CATSRADREWYGYTF. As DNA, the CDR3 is TGTGCCACCAGCAGGGCTGACAGGGAATGGTATGGCTACACCTTC.

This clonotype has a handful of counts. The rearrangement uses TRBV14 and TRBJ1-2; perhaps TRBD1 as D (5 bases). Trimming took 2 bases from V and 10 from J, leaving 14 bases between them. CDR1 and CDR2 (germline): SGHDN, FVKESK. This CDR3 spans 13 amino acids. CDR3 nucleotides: TGTGCCAGCAGCCAATCGAGCGGGGCCCACTACACCTTC. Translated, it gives CASSQSSGAHYTF.

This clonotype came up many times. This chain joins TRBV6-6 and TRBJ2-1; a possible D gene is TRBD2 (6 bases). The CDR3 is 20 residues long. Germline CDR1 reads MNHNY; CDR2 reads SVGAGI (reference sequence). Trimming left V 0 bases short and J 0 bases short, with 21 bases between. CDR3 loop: CASSYSIWTVADTSYNEQFF. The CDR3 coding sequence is TGTGCCAGCAGTTACTCGATCTGGACGGTAGCGGATACCTCCTACAATGAGCAGTTCTTC.

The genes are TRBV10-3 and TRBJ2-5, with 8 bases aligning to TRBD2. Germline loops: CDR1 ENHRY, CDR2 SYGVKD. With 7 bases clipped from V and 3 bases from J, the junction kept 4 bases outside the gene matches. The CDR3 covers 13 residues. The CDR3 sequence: CAIILSGKETQYF. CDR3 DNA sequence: TGTGCCATCATCCTTAGCGGGAAAGAGACCCAGTACTTC.

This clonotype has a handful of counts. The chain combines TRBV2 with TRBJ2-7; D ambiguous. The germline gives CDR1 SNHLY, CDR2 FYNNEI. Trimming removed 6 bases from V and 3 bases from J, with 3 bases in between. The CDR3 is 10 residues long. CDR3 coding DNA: TGTGCCAGCAGGTTCTACGAGCAGTACTTC. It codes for CASRFYEQYF.

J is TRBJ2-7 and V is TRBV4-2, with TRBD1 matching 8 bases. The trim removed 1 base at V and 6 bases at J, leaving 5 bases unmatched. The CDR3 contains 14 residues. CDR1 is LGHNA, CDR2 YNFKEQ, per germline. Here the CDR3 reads CASSQAGQGGEQYF. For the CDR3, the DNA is TGTGCCAGCAGCCAAGCCGGACAGGGAGGCGAGCAGTACTTC.

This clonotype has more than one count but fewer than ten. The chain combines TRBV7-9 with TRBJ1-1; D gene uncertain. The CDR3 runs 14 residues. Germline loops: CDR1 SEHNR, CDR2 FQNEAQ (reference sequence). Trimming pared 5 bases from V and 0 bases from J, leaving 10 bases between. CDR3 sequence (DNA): TGTGCCAGCAGCGATTCGATGTTGAACACTGAAGCTTTCTTT. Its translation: CASSDSMLNTEAFF.

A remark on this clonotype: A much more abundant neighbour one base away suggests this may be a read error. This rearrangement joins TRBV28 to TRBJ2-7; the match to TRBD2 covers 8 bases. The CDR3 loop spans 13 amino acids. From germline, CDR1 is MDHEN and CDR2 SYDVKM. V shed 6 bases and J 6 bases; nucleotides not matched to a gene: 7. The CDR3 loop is CASSQSGSGEQYF. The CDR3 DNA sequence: TGTGCCAGCAGCCAAAGCGGGAGTGGCGAGCAGTACTTC.

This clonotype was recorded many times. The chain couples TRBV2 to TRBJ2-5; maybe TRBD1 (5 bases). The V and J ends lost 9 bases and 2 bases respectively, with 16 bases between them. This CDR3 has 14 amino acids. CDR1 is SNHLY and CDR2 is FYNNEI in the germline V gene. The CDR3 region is CASIRRGYQETQYF. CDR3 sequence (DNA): TGTGCCAGTATCAGAAGGGGTTATCAAGAGACCCAGTACTTC.

The DNA for the CDR3 is TGTGCCACCAGGGACGGCTCTAGCACAGATACGCAGTATTTT. Translated, it gives CATRDGSSTDTQYF. The chain carries TRBV15 and TRBJ2-3; D is unresolved. This CDR3 is 14 amino acids long. Germline V gene data show CDR1 as LNHNV and CDR2 as YYDKDF (reference sequence). V dropped 6 bases and J dropped 0 bases, with 10 bases sitting between them.

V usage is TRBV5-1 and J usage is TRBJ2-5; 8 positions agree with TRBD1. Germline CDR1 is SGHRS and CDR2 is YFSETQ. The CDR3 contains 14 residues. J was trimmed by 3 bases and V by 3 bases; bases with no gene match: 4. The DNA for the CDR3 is TGCGCCAGCAGCTCTGGACAGGGTAAAGAGACCCAGTACTTC. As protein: CASSSGQGKETQYF.

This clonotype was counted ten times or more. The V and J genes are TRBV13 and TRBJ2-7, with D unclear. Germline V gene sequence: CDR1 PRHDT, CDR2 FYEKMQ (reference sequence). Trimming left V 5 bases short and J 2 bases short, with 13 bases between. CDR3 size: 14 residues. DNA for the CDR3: TGTGCCAGCAGCATTTCAACTATCCCCTACGAGCAGTACTTC. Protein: CASSISTIPYEQYF.

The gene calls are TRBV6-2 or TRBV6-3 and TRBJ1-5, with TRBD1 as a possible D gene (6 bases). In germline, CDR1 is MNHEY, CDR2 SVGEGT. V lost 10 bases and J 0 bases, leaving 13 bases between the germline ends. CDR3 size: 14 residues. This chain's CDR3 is CATRAGDSNQPQHF. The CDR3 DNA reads TGTGCCACCCGGGCAGGGGATAGCAATCAGCCCCAGCATTTT.